These 9 T cell receptor beta chains were sequenced from one sample in a study of a mutant IDH1 vaccine in newly diagnosed glioma. This table comes from immunoSEQ multiplex PCR, and its TCRdb copy is limited to in-frame clones, with some not included. The data contain under 65,000 clones, approximately 80% of them singletons. The time point is: baseline, week 1 (first vaccination visit). Treatment indicated: pre-vaccination baseline after standard-of-care therapy. The sample here was PBMCs, taken from a glioma patient treated with radiotherapy, temozolomide or both. The source of these receptors is a woman aged 40 to 55 with glioma.

This clone was counted between two and nine times. This sequence joins TRBV19 and TRBJ2-7; D is perhaps TRBD1 (5 bases). The CDR3 has 16 residues. The germline gives CDR1 LNHDA, CDR2 SQIVND (reference sequence). Trimming took 3 bases from V and 0 from J, leaving 15 bases between them. The CDR3 nucleotides are TGTGCCAGTAGTATGCATCAGGGCTCGAGCTCCTACGAGCAGTACTTC. The encoded protein is CASSMHQGSSSYEQYF.

This clone was seen a single time. The chain carries TRBV5-4 and TRBJ2-1; 9 nucleotides align to TRBD2. The CDR3 spans 14 residues. The germline gives CDR1 SGHNT, CDR2 YYREEE (reference sequence). J lost 5 bases, V lost 3 bases, and 3 bases had no gene match. CDR3 sequence (DNA): TGTGCCAGCAGCTGGCTAGCGGGAAACAATGAGCAGTTCTTC. Its translation is CASSWLAGNNEQFF.

There are a few counts of this clone. The chain uses TRBV2 and TRBJ2-7; 9 nucleotides agree with TRBD1. The CDR3 is 13 amino acids. Germline V gene data show CDR1 as SNHLY and CDR2 as FYNNEI. Trimming removed 4 bases from V and 5 bases from J; junction bases left unmatched: 3. Here the CDR3 reads CASSADRGDEQYF. The DNA of the CDR3 is TGTGCCAGCAGTGCAGACAGGGGGGACGAGCAGTACTTC.

This clone has only a few counts. CDR3 nucleotide sequence: TGTGCCTGGACTCGAGGTGGGTACACTGAAGCTTTCTTT. Translation gives CAWTRGGYTEAFF. J is TRBJ1-1 and V is TRBV30; D not certain. The CDR3 covers 13 residues. The ends were cut back, 4 bases at V and 3 bases at J, with 12 bases in the middle. Germline V gene sequence: CDR1 GTSNPN, CDR2 SVGIG (reference sequence).

This clone was detected once. The rearrangement joins TRBV6-1 to TRBJ1-2; D perhaps matches TRBD1 (5 bases). The CDR3 is 14 amino acids. CDR1 MNHNS and CDR2 SASEGT come from the germline V gene. V lost 1 base and J 4 bases, leaving 10 bases between the germline ends. CDR3 sequence: CASSEEGMSYGYTF. CDR3 nucleotide sequence: TGTGCCAGCAGTGAAGAGGGGATGAGCTATGGCTACACCTTC.

V gene TRBV7-2 combines with J gene TRBJ2-1; TRBD2 agrees at 7 bases. CDR3 length equals 15 residues. The J segment lost 0 bases and the V segment lost 5 bases, leaving 4 bases of the junction unmatched. CDR1 and CDR2 (germline): SGHTA, FQGNSA. The CDR3 loop reads CASSRAGSSYNEQFF. For the CDR3, the DNA is TGTGCCAGCAGCCGAGCGGGAAGCTCCTACAATGAGCAGTTCTTC. Full variable domain (outside the CDR3, taken from reference TRBV7-2 and TRBJ2-1): GAGVSQSPSNKVTEKGKDVELRCDPISGHTALYWYRQSLGQGLEFLIYFQGNSAPDKSGLPSDRFSAERTGGSVSTLTIQRTQQEDSAVYLCASSRAGSSYNEQFFGPGTRLTVL.

The V and J genes are TRBV9 and TRBJ2-7, with TRBD1 matching 9 bases. This CDR3 region has 16 residues. The V and J ends lost 2 bases and 3 bases, in that order; junction bases with no gene match: 9. From germline, CDR1 is SGDLS and CDR2 YYNGEE. The CDR3 loop reads CASSVAPGQGGYEQYF. DNA for the CDR3: TGTGCCAGCAGCGTGGCTCCGGGACAGGGAGGCTACGAGCAGTACTTC.

This chain's CDR3 is CAWSVGQGGPYEQYF. In DNA, the CDR3 is TGTGCCTGGAGTGTCGGTCAGGGAGGGCCCTACGAGCAGTACTTC. The chain couples TRBV30 to TRBJ2-7; 7 positions match TRBD2. The V segment lost 0 bases and the J segment 2 bases; nucleotides outside the gene matches: 7. The germline gives CDR1 GTSNPN, CDR2 SVGIG (reference sequence). The CDR3 is 15 amino acids.

In this sample, this clone turned up a few times. The rearrangement joins TRBV18 to TRBJ1-1; 12 bases map to TRBD1. This CDR3 contains 15 residues. CDR1 and CDR2 (germline): KGHSH, LQKENI. With V trimmed by 3 bases and J by 3 bases, 2 bases remained unmatched. The CDR3 coding sequence is TGTGCCAGCTCACCGGGACAGGGGGCTTACACTGAAGCTTTCTTT. Protein sequence: CASSPGQGAYTEAFF.